These 21 T cell receptor beta chains were sequenced from one sample in a study of T cell responses to AZD1222 COVID-19 vaccine. Sequencing used immunoSEQ multiplex PCR; TCRdb keeps in-frame clones, though not all of them. Found here are about 150,000 clones, 91% of them singletons; the top ten hold about 4.5%. Specimen: peripheral blood, collected on day 0 of AZD1222 vaccination. These TCRs come from an adult in good health.

V and J are TRBV25-1 and TRBJ1-4, with 8 bases fitting TRBD1. This CDR3 contains 16 residues. Germline V gene data show CDR1 as MGHDK and CDR2 as SYGVNS. V shed 4 bases, J shed 7 bases, and the junction held 11 bases outside the gene matches. CDR3 bases: TGTGCCAGCAGTGCCCGGCGGGCAGGGGGCCCTGAAAAACTGTTTTTT. It codes for CASSARRAGGPEKLFF.

This CDR3 reads CASSPSGTVASYNSPLHF. For the CDR3, the DNA is TGTGCCAGCAGCCCCTCTGGGACGGTGGCCTCCTATAATTCACCCCTCCACTTT. The V call is TRBV7-2, the J call TRBJ1-6; possibly TRBD1 for D (5 bases). The CDR3 sequence is 18 residues long. V was pared by 5 bases and J by 0 bases, with 17 bases between. Germline V gene sequence: CDR1 SGHTA, CDR2 FQGNSA.

The chain has TRBV3-1 (or the pseudogene TRBV3-2) and TRBJ2-2; 8 bases agree with TRBD1. Unmatched junction bases numbered 5, after V lost 4 bases and J lost 1 base. The length of the CDR3 is 16 residues. Germline CDR1 and CDR2: LGHDT and YNNKEL (reference sequence). The CDR3 sequence: CASSPPGGRNTGELFF. CDR3 bases: TGTGCCAGCAGCCCCCCAGGGGGCAGGAACACCGGGGAGCTGTTTTTT.

J is TRBJ2-7 and V is TRBV5-4; 7 bases match TRBD1. From germline, CDR1 is SGHNT and CDR2 YYREEE (reference sequence). V lost 4 bases and J lost 4; bases outside the gene matches: 11. The CDR3 runs 15 residues. CDR3 nucleotide sequence: TGTGCCAGCAGCCCCCGGACAGGCCCCCCTTACGAGCAGTACTTC. Translated: CASSPRTGPPYEQYF.

The rearrangement joins TRBV6-1 to TRBJ2-4, with D possibly being TRBD2 (5 bases). The CDR3 length is 15 residues. V was clipped by 2 bases and J by 2 bases, with 10 bases between them. Germline CDR1 is MNHNS and CDR2 is SASEGT. The CDR3, as DNA: TGTGCCAGCAGTGAATTCGGGGATACCAAAAACATTCAGTACTTC. Encoded protein: CASSEFGDTKNIQYF.

This chain uses TRBV18 with TRBJ1-6; tentatively, D is TRBD1 (6 bases). With 2 bases removed from V and 9 bases from J, the gap between germline ends came to 14 bases. Germline V lookup: CDR1 KGHSH, CDR2 LQKENI. CDR3 length: 15 residues. This chain's CDR3 is CASSPEKTGSSPLHF. The CDR3 DNA sequence: TGTGCCAGCTCACCAGAGAAGACAGGTTCTTCACCCCTCCACTTT.

This rearrangement joins TRBV27 to TRBJ2-5; D might be TRBD2 (6 bases). CDR1 MNHEY and CDR2 SMNVEV come from the germline V gene (reference sequence). V was cut by 2 bases and J by 4 bases, with 14 bases left in between. The CDR3 covers 15 residues. CDR3 loop: CASSLARGGGETQYF. CDR3 nucleotide sequence: TGTGCCAGCAGTTTAGCCCGGGGAGGTGGAGAGACCCAGTACTTC.

Of note for this clone: A junction boundary mismatches the germline segment, possibly from a read error. This chain links TRBV28 with TRBJ1-1; 8 bases match TRBD1. The germline CDR1 and CDR2 sequences are MDHEN and SYDVKM. This CDR3 is 12 amino acids long. The CDR3 nucleotides are TGTGCCAGCAGCGGAGGACAGGGCCTGACACTCTTT. Protein sequence: CASSGGQGLTLF.

This clone has more than one count but fewer than ten. The V and J genes are TRBV12-3 or TRBV12-4 and TRBJ1-1; D possibly corresponds to TRBD1 (5 bases). The CDR3 totals 11 residues. V was pared by 4 bases and J by 8 bases, with 8 bases between. As DNA, the CDR3 is TGTGCCAGCAGTTCTCGACAGGAAGCTTTCTTT. Its translation is CASSSRQEAFF.

The J gene is TRBJ2-7, the V gene TRBV7-2, with 10 bases aligning to TRBD2. This CDR3 is 15 amino acids long. Germline CDR1 SGHTA, CDR2 FQGNSA. The junction had 6 bases not matched to a gene; V was cut back by 5 bases and J by 2 bases. CDR3 in amino acids: CASSPTSGATYEQYF. CDR3 nucleotides: TGTGCCAGCAGCCCTACTAGCGGGGCCACCTACGAGCAGTACTTC.

The V call is TRBV9, the J call TRBJ1-4; a weak D match, TRBD1 (5 bases). Trimming pared 0 bases from V and 7 bases from J, leaving 13 bases between. In germline, CDR1 is SGDLS, CDR2 YYNGEE. The CDR3 has 15 residues. CDR3 nucleotide sequence: TGTGCCAGCAGCGTAGAGGACGGGGACCTTGAAAAACTGTTTTTT. Protein sequence: CASSVEDGDLEKLFF.

The V call is TRBV5-8, the J call TRBJ1-4; D remains ambiguous. CDR3 size: 20 residues. Germline CDR1 reads SGHTS; CDR2 reads YDEGEE. V dropped 1 base and J dropped 3 bases, with 25 bases sitting between them. The CDR3 protein is CASSLSVVDISELANEKLFF. For the CDR3, the DNA is TGTGCCAGCAGCTTGAGTGTGGTAGATATCTCTGAGCTTGCTAATGAAAAACTGTTTTTT.

In its sample, this clone was seen a few times. The chain employs TRBV19 and TRBJ1-4, with D tentatively TRBD1 (6 bases). This CDR3 spans 15 amino acids. The ends were cut back, 5 bases at V and 1 base at J, with 11 bases in the middle. Germline values: CDR1 LNHDA, CDR2 SQIVND (reference sequence). In nucleotides, the CDR3 is TGTGCCAGTAGTGTGGGGGCCGTAACTAATGAAAAACTGTTTTTT. Translated: CASSVGAVTNEKLFF.

There are a few counts of this clone. V gene TRBV25-1 combines with J gene TRBJ2-7, with TRBD2 matching over 9 bases. Germline CDR1 reads MGHDK; CDR2 reads SYGVNS. J gave up 3 bases and V 4 bases, and 4 bases lay outside the gene matches. The CDR3 sequence is 14 residues long. CDR3 region: CASSATREGYEQYF. CDR3 nucleotide sequence: TGTGCCAGCAGTGCCACGCGGGAGGGCTACGAGCAGTACTTC.

In regard to this clone: The same CDR3 arises from other DNA sequences in this sample as well. The V gene is TRBV5-1, the J gene TRBJ2-1; 13 nucleotides line up with TRBD2. J gave up 0 bases and V 0 bases, and 0 bases lay outside the gene matches. The germline CDR1 and CDR2 sequences are SGHRS and YFSETQ. The CDR3 spans 17 residues. The CDR3 sequence: CASSLGLAGGSYNEQFF. The DNA of the CDR3 is TGCGCCAGCAGCTTGGGACTAGCGGGAGGCTCCTACAATGAGCAGTTCTTC.

The chain combines TRBV7-2 with TRBJ2-5; D is uncertain. V lost 5 bases and J lost 4, with 5 bases in between. Germline CDR1 SGHTA, CDR2 FQGNSA. This CDR3 region has 11 residues. CDR3 DNA sequence: TGTGCCAGCAGCCTGACAGAGACCCAGTACTTC. Translating it yields CASSLTETQYF. Full variable domain (missing parts from reference TRBV7-2 and TRBJ2-5): GAGVSQSPSNKVTEKGKDVELRCDPISGHTALYWYRQSLGQGLEFLIYFQGNSAPDKSGLPSDRFSAERTGGSVSTLTIQRTQQEDSAVYLCASSLTETQYFGPGTRLLVL.

In DNA, the CDR3 is TGTGCCAGCAGCCTCCAGCGAACAACTAATGAAAAACTGTTTTTT. It codes for CASSLQRTTNEKLFF. The genes are TRBV7-2 and TRBJ1-4; D not certain. Looked up from germline, CDR1 is SGHTA and CDR2 is FQGNSA. V lost 5 bases and J 0 bases, leaving 10 bases between the germline ends. The CDR3 totals 15 residues.

The chain is built from TRBV7-9 and TRBJ1-3; 7 nucleotides align to TRBD1. CDR3 size: 16 residues. Germline lookup yields CDR1 SEHNR and CDR2 FQNEAQ (reference sequence). The V and J ends lost 4 bases and 2 bases, in that order; junction bases with no gene match: 8. The CDR3 here is CASSSFQQGPGNTIYF. The CDR3 coding sequence is TGTGCCAGCAGCTCCTTTCAACAGGGGCCTGGAAACACCATATATTTT.

V gene TRBV30 combines with J gene TRBJ1-2; 7 bases are a match to TRBD1. V lost 5 bases, J lost 8 bases, and 8 bases stayed unmatched. Germline CDR1 reads GTSNPN; CDR2 reads SVGIG (reference sequence). The CDR3 covers 12 residues. The chain's CDR3 is CAWDSTGRGYTF. The CDR3 DNA is TGTGCCTGGGACTCGACAGGGAGAGGCTACACCTTC.

This rearrangement joins TRBV6-5 to TRBJ2-7, with D unresolved. Germline V gene data show CDR1 as MNHEY and CDR2 as SVGAGI. Trimming cost V 7 bases and J 0 bases, with 7 bases left between them. This CDR3 region has 12 residues. CDR3 region: CASKGSSYEQYF. The CDR3 coding sequence is TGTGCCAGCAAAGGAAGCTCCTACGAGCAGTACTTC.

The V and J genes are TRBV6-1 and TRBJ1-3, with TRBD1 identical over 7 bases. Trimming at V came to 3 bases and at J to 1 base, leaving 6 bases not matched to a gene. Germline-derived CDR1 and CDR2 are MNHNS and SASEGT. This CDR3 has 16 residues. CDR3 region: CASSDRGVTSGNTIYF. CDR3 sequence (DNA): TGTGCCAGCAGTGACAGGGGGGTCACTTCTGGAAACACCATATATTTT.